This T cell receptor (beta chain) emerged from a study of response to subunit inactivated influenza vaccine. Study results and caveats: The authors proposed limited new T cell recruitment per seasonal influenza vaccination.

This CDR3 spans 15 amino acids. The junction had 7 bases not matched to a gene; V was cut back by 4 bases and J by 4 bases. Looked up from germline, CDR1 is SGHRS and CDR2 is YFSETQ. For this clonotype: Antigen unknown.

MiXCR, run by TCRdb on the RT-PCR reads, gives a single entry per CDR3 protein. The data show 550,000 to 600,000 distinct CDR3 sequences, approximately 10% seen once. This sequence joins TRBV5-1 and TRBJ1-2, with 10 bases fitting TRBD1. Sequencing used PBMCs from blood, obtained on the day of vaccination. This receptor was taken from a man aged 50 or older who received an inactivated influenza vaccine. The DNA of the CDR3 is TGCGCCAGCAGCGGGGGACAGGGGCGTGGCTATGGCTACACCTTC. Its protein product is CASSGGQGRGYGYTF.